These 20 T cell receptor beta chains were all obtained from the same sample, sequenced in a study of T-cell reconstitution after alpha-beta-depleted transplantation in children. TCRbeta library construction was performed incorporating unique molecular identifiers. TCRdb itself ran the PCR reads through MiXCR, one entry per CDR3 protein. The sample has more than 400,000 distinct CDR3 sequences; roughly an eighth are singletons. The source material was PBMCs, mostly from graft donor cells, sampled 180 days after TCRalphabeta/CD19-depleted stem cell transplant. The receptors here all came from a female patient aged 2-9 years who had a stem cell transplant for aplastic anemia, so the T cells may come from the graft donor.

This clonotype has a count of ten or more. V gene TRBV29-1 combines with J gene TRBJ2-5, with TRBD2 as a possible D gene (6 bases). CDR3 length: 13 amino acids. V was clipped by 7 bases and J by 4 bases, with 16 bases between them. Germline-derived CDR1 and CDR2 are SQVTM and ANQGSEA. CDR3 sequence reads: CSGKVGLLETQYF. Written as DNA, the CDR3 is TGCAGCGGGAAGGTTGGACTATTAGAGACCCAGTACTTC. The variable domain in full, with the rest retrieved from reference TRBV29-1 and TRBJ2-5, is SAVISQKPSRDICQRGTSLTIQCQVDSQVTMMFWYRQQPGQSLTLIATANQGSEATYESGFVIDKFPISRPNLTFSTLTVSNMSPEDSSIYLCSGKVGLLETQYFGPGTRLLVL.

The genes are TRBV4-3 and TRBJ2-5; TRBD1 agrees at 9 bases. In germline, CDR1 is LGHNA, CDR2 YSLEER. Trimming removed 0 bases from V and 4 bases from J; junction bases left unmatched: 3. There are 15 residues in the CDR3. CDR3 protein: CASSQDRDRAETQYF. CDR3 nucleotide sequence: TGCGCCAGCAGCCAAGATCGGGACAGGGCAGAGACCCAGTACTTC.

This clonotype was seen more than once but under ten times. V and J are TRBV29-1 and TRBJ2-1; 8 nucleotides agree with TRBD2. The V gene end was trimmed by 4 bases and the J gene end by 2 bases; junction bases not matched to a gene: 16. Germline V gene lookup returns CDR1 SQVTM and CDR2 ANQGSEA. This CDR3 has 18 amino acids. CDR3 DNA sequence: TGCAGCGTTGGAACCCCGGGGCTAGCGGGTTTACCCTACAATGAGCAGTTCTTC. It encodes CSVGTPGLAGLPYNEQFF.

The chain uses TRBV7-2 and TRBJ1-2; possible D gene TRBD1, 6 bases. Per the germline V gene, CDR1 is SGHTA and CDR2 is FQGNSA. This CDR3 is 14 amino acids long. V lost 1 base and J lost 4, with 10 bases in between. The CDR3: CASSLVGAAYGYTF. CDR3 coding DNA: TGTGCCAGCAGCTTAGTGGGGGCGGCCTATGGCTACACCTTC.

The genes are TRBV14 and TRBJ2-1; TRBD2 matches at 8 bases. Germline loops: CDR1 SGHDN, CDR2 FVKESK. V was pared by 4 bases and J by 6 bases, with 5 bases of the junction left unmatched. The CDR3 is 14 amino acids. The DNA of the CDR3 is TGTGCCAGCAGCCTCCGACTAGCGAGCAATGAGCAGTTCTTC. Translated: CASSLRLASNEQFF.

V is TRBV12-3 or TRBV12-4 and J is TRBJ2-4, with 7 nucleotides matching TRBD2. This CDR3 spans 16 amino acids. The trim removed 5 bases at V and 0 bases at J, leaving 7 bases unmatched. CDR3 DNA: TGTGCCAGCAGTATAAGCGGGACGGTAGCCAAAAACATTCAGTACTTC. It is translated as CASSISGTVAKNIQYF.

This clonotype was picked up a small number of times. The genes are TRBV5-5 and TRBJ2-3, with D unresolved. The V gene lost 1 base and the J gene lost 1 base, with 7 bases spanning the gap. Germline loops: CDR1 SGHKS, CDR2 YYEKEE (reference sequence). CDR3 length: 14 residues. The CDR3 here is CASSLSDRTDTQYF. The CDR3 DNA follows: TGTGCCAGCAGCTTGTCGGACCGCACAGATACGCAGTATTTT.

This chain connects TRBV27 to TRBJ2-7, with 11 bases matching TRBD2. The CDR3 runs to 16 residues. J gave up 0 bases and V 5 bases, and 6 bases lay outside the gene matches. Germline V CDR1 and CDR2: MNHEY, SMNVEV (reference sequence). For the CDR3, the DNA is TGTGCCAGCAGTCTCGGGACTAGCGGTCTCTCCTACGAGCAGTACTTC. Translation gives CASSLGTSGLSYEQYF.

This clonotype occurred many times. The chain uses TRBV5-1 and TRBJ2-2, with 8 positions matching TRBD1. Germline values: CDR1 SGHRS, CDR2 YFSETQ. The J segment lost 0 bases and the V segment lost 3 bases, leaving 13 bases of the junction unmatched. The CDR3 totals 19 residues. CDR3 region: CASSWSPGQDAPNTGELFF. CDR3 nucleotides: TGCGCCAGCAGCTGGTCTCCGGGACAGGACGCCCCGAACACCGGGGAGCTGTTTTTT.

This clonotype was counted at least ten times. The V gene is TRBV5-6, the J gene TRBJ2-3, with D perhaps TRBD2 (5 bases). V lost 4 bases and J lost 4, with 13 bases in between. The germline gives CDR1 SGHDT, CDR2 YYEEEE. The CDR3 totals 14 residues. The CDR3 DNA reads as TGTGCCAGCAGCGAGGGCCCGGGCGCAGATACGCAGTATTTT. This codes for CASSEGPGADTQYF.

This clonotype appeared a few times. This CDR3 is CASSLSPPWSSYNEQFF. The CDR3 DNA is TGTGCCAGCAGTTTATCCCCCCCCTGGAGCTCCTACAATGAGCAGTTCTTC. This chain uses TRBV28 with TRBJ2-1; unclear D gene. Germline CDR1 MDHEN, CDR2 SYDVKM. Trimming took 1 base from V and 0 from J, leaving 13 bases between them. This CDR3 is 17 amino acids long.

This clonotype was recorded a few times. J is TRBJ1-5 and V is TRBV27; D may be TRBD1 (6 bases). The V and J ends lost 5 bases and 7 bases respectively, with 18 bases between them. The CDR3 sequence is 15 residues long. Per germline, CDR1 MNHEY and CDR2 SMNVEV (reference sequence). The CDR3, as DNA: TGTGCCAGCAGTCCGGTGGCTTGGGGGCGGCAGCCCCAGCATTTT. Encoded protein: CASSPVAWGRQPQHF.

This chain uses TRBV28 with TRBJ2-6, with 9 bases fitting TRBD1. The V segment lost 7 bases and the J segment 0 bases; nucleotides outside the gene matches: 4. The V gene's germline CDR1 is MDHEN and CDR2 SYDVKM. The CDR3 runs to 16 residues. In DNA form, the CDR3 reads TGTGCCAGCACGACAGGGGGGAGCTCTGGGGCCAACGTCCTGACTTTC. Amino acids: CASTTGGSSGANVLTF. Variable domain in full (rest from reference TRBV28 and TRBJ2-6): DVKVTQSSRYLVKRTGEKVFLECVQDMDHENMFWYRQDPGLGLRLIYFSYDVKMKEKGDIPEGYSVSREKKERFSLILESASTNQTSMYLCASTTGGSSGANVLTFGAGSRLTVL.

This sequence joins TRBV7-9 and TRBJ2-1; D not certain. Germline V gene data show CDR1 as SEHNR and CDR2 as FQNEAQ (reference sequence). CDR3 length: 13 residues. Trimming pared 7 bases from V and 6 bases from J, leaving 13 bases between. CDR3 DNA sequence: TGTGCCAGCACCGGTACAGTCAGCAATGAGCAGTTCTTC. It yields the protein CASTGTVSNEQFF.

V and J are TRBV29-1 and TRBJ1-1, with D possibly being TRBD1 (6 bases). The CDR3 totals 14 residues. The germline gives CDR1 SQVTM, CDR2 ANQGSEA. Trimming shortened V by 5 bases and J by 1 base, and 14 bases separated the two germline ends. The CDR3 DNA reads TGCAGCGTTTGGCCACAGGGTGCGAACACTGAAGCTTTCTTT. The encoded protein is CSVWPQGANTEAFF.

This clonotype was seen at least ten times. As DNA, the CDR3 is TGCGCCAGCAGCACCCGGGACTCCCAAGAGACCCAGTACTTC. Translating it yields CASSTRDSQETQYF. V is TRBV5-1 and J is TRBJ2-5; tentatively, D is TRBD2 (6 bases). V was cut by 4 bases and J by 1 base, with 11 bases left in between. The CDR3 runs to 14 residues. CDR1 is SGHRS and CDR2 is YFSETQ in the germline V gene.

A few counts support this clonotype. V and J are TRBV20-1 and TRBJ1-5, with D possibly TRBD1 on 6 matching bases. The CDR3 contains 15 residues. CDR1 and CDR2 from the germline V gene are DFQATT and SNEGSKA (reference sequence). With 5 bases removed from V and 3 bases from J, the gap between germline ends came to 17 bases. CDR3 in DNA: TGCAGTGCTGCCCTTCACAGGGATGTCAATCAGCCCCAGCATTTT. Translated: CSAALHRDVNQPQHF.

The chain links TRBV25-1 to TRBJ2-1; maybe TRBD2 (6 bases). Trimming removed 4 bases from V and 6 bases from J, with 19 bases in between. Germline values: CDR1 MGHDK, CDR2 SYGVNS. The CDR3 has 16 residues. The CDR3 bases are TGTGCCAGCAGTGGGCGGGGATTGCCCCGGGGCAATGAGCAGTTCTTC. The encoded protein is CASSGRGLPRGNEQFF.

The rearrangement links TRBV27 to TRBJ2-5; TRBD2 might be the D (5 bases). Germline values: CDR1 MNHEY, CDR2 SMNVEV (reference sequence). Trimming took 4 bases from V and 2 from J, leaving 17 bases between them. The CDR3 is made up of 16 amino acids. In DNA, the CDR3 is TGTGCCAGCAGTTCCCGAGGGAGTCCCAGACAAGAGACCCAGTACTTC. It codes for CASSSRGSPRQETQYF.

Remarks on this clonotype: A read error may be the cause here, since a much bigger clone is one base away. This chain links TRBV12-3 or TRBV12-4 with TRBJ1-1; no firm D call. This CDR3 contains 11 residues. Trimming cost V 1 base and J 7 bases, with 4 bases left between them. This CDR3 reads CASSLGLEAFF. The DNA of the CDR3 is TGTGCCAGCAGTTTAGGGCTTGAAGCTTTCTTT.